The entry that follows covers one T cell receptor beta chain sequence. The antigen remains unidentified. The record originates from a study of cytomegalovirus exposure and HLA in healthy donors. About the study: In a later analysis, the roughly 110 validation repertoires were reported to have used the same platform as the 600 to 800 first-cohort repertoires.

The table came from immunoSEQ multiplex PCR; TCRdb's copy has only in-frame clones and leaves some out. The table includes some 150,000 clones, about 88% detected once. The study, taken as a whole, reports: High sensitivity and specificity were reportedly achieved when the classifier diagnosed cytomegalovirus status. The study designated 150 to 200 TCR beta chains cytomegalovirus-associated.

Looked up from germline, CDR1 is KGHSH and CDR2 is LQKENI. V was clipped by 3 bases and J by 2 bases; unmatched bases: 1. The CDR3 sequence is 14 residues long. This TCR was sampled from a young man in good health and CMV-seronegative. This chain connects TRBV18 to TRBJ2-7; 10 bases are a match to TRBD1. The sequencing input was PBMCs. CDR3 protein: CASSPGTGAYEQYV. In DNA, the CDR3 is TGTGCCAGCTCACCCGGGACAGGGGCCTACGAGCAGTACGTC.